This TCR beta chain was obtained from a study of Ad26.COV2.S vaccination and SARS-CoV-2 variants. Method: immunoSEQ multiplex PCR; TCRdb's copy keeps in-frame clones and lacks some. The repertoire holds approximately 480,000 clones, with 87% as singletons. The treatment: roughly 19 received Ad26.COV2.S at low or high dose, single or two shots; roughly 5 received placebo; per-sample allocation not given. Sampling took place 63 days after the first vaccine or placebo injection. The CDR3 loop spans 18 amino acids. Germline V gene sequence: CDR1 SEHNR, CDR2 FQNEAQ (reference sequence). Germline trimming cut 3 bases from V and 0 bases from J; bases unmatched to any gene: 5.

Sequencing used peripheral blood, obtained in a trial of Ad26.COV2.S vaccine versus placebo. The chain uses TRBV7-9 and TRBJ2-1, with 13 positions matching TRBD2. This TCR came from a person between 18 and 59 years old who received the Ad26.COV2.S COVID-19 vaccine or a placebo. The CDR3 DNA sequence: TGTGCCAGCAGCTTGACTAGCGGGAGGTCAAGCTCCTACAATGAGCAGTTCTTC. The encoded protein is CASSLTSGRSSSYNEQFF.